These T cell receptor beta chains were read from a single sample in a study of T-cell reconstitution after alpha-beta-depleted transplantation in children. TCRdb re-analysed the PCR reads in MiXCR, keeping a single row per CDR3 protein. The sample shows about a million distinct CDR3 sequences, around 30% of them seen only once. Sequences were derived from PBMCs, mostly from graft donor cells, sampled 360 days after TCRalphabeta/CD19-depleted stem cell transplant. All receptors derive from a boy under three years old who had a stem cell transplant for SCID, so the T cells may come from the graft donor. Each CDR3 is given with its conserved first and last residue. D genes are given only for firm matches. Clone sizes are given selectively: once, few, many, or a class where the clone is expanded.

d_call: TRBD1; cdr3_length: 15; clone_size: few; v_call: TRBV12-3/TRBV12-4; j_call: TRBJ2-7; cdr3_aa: CASSTGGQGLNEQYF; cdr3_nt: TGTGCCAGCAGTACCGGGGGACAGGGTCTCAACGAGCAGTACTTC
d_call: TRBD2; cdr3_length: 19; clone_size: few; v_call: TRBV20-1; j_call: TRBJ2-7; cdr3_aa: CSARWFGGGGWISSYEQYF; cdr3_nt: TGCAGTGCTAGATGGTTTGGTGGGGGGGGTTGGATTTCGTCCTACGAGCAGTACTTC
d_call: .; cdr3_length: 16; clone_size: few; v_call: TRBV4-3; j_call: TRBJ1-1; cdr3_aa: CASSQDREDSNTEAFF; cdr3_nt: TGCGCCAGCAGCCAAGACCGGGAGGATTCGAACACTGAAGCTTTCTTT
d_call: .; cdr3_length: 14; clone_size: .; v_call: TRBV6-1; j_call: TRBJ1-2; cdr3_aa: CASSEDAVLRGYTF; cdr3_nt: TGTGCCAGCAGTGAAGACGCTGTCTTAAGGGGCTACACCTTC
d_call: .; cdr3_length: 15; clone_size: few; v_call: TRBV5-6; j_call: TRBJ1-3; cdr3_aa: CASSLFALRGNTIYF; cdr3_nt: TGTGCCAGCAGCTTGTTCGCTTTGCGGGGAAACACCATATATTTT
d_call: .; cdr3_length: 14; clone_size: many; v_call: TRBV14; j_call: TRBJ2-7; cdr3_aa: CASSQDLRSYEQYF; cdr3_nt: TGTGCCAGCAGCCAAGATCTTCGCAGCTACGAGCAGTACTTC
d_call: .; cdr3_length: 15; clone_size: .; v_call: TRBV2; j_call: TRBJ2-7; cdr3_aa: CASSDPQGGIGEQYF; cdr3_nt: TGTGCCAGCAGTGATCCCCAAGGGGGTATTGGGGAGCAGTACTTC
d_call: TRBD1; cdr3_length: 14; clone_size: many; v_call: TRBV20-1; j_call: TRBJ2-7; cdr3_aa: CSARHRGPSYEQYF; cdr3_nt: TGCAGTGCTAGACATAGGGGGCCGAGTTACGAGCAGTACTTC
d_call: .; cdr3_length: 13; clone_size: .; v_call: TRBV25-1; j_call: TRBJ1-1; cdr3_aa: CASSEFPDTEAFF; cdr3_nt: TGTGCCAGCAGTGAATTCCCGGACACTGAAGCTTTCTTT
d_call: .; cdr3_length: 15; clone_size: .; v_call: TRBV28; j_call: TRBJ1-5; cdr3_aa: CASSLGGRGHQPQHF; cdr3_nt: TGTGCCAGCAGTTTAGGGGGCAGGGGCCATCAGCCCCAGCATTTT
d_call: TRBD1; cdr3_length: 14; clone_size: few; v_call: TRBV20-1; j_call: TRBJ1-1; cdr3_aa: CSASRDRFLTEAFF; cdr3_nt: TGCAGTGCCAGCCGGGACAGGTTTTTGACTGAAGCTTTCTTT
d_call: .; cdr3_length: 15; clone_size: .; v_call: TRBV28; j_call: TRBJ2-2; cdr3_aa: CASSYTDGPTGELFF; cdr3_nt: TGTGCCAGCAGCTATACGGACGGACCCACCGGGGAGCTGTTTTTT
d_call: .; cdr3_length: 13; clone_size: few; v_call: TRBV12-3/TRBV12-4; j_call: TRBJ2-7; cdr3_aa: CASSLSGSREQYF; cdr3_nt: TGTGCCAGCAGTCTCTCAGGGAGTCGCGAGCAGTACTTC
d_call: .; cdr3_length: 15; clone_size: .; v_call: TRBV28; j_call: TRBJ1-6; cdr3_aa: CASKTRSSYNSPLHF; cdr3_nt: TGTGCCAGCAAAACGAGGAGCTCCTATAATTCACCCCTCCACTTT
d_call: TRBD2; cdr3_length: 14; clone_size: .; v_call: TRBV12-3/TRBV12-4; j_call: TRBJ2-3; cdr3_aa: CASWSGGATDTQYF; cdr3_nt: TGTGCCAGCTGGAGCGGGGGGGCCACAGATACGCAGTATTTT
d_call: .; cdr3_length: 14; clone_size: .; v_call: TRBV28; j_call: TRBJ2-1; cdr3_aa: CASSYLGAYNEQFF; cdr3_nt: TGTGCCAGCAGTTACTTGGGGGCCTACAATGAGCAGTTCTTC
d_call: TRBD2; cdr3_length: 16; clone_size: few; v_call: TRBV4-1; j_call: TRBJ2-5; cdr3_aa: CASSQVQRGGLETQYF; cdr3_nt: TGCGCCAGCAGCCAAGTACAGCGGGGGGGCTTGGAGACCCAGTACTTC
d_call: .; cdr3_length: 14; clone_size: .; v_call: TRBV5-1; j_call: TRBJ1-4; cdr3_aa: CASAIGVREEKLFF; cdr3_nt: TGCGCCAGCGCTATCGGGGTACGGGAAGAAAAACTGTTTTTT
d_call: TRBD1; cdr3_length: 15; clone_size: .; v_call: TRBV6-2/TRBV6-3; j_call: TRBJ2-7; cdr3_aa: CASSYGTGGKYEQYF; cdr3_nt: TGTGCCAGCAGCTACGGGACAGGGGGAAAGTACGAGCAGTACTTC
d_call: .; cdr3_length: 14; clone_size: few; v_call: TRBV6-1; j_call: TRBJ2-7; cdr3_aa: CASSPLAGTIEQYF; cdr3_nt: TGTGCCAGCAGCCCCCTTGCGGGGACGATCGAGCAGTACTTC
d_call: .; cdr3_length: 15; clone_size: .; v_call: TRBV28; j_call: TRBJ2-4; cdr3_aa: CASSFNGIAKNIQYF; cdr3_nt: TGTGCCAGCAGTTTCAACGGAATAGCCAAAAACATTCAGTACTTC
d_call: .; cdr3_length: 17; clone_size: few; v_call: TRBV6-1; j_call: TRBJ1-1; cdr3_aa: CASTDPATGSHGAEAFF; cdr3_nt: TGTGCCAGCACCGACCCCGCAACAGGGTCCCACGGGGCTGAAGCTTTCTTT
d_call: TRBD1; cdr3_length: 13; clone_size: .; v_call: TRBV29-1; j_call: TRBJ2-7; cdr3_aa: CSVEDLTGDEQYF; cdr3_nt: TGCAGCGTTGAAGACCTGACAGGGGACGAGCAGTACTTC
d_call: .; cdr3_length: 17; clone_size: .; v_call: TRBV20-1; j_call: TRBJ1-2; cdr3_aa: CSASLAGRGRLGYGYTF; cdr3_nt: TGCAGTGCTAGTCTCGCTGGGCGGGGCCGACTGGGCTATGGCTACACCTTC
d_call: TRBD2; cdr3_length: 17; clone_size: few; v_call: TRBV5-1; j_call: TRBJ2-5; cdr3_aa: CASSLASGGLRQETQYF; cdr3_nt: TGCGCCAGCAGCTTGGCGAGCGGGGGGCTCCGGCAAGAGACCCAGTACTTC
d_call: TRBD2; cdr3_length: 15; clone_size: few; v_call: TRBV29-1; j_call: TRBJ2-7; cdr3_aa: CSVIHLQRGGEEQYF; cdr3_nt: TGCAGCGTTATCCATCTCCAGCGGGGGGGAGAGGAGCAGTACTTC
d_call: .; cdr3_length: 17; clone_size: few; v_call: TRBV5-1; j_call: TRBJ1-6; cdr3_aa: CASSPLSLVGYNSPLHF; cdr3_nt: TGCGCCAGCAGCCCATTAAGTCTGGTTGGTTATAATTCACCCCTCCACTTT
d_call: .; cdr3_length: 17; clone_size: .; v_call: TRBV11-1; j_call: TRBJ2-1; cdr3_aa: CASSPTRGGSWGNEQFF; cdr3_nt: TGTGCCAGCAGCCCTACCCGTGGGGGGAGCTGGGGCAATGAGCAGTTCTTC
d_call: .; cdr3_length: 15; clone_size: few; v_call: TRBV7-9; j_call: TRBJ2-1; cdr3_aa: CASSPPQTSYNEQFF; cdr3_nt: TGTGCCAGCAGCCCCCCACAGACTAGTTACAATGAGCAGTTCTTC
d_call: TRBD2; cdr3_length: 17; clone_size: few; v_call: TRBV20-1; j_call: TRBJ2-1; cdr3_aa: CSARDLTSGGAYNEQFF; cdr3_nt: TGCAGTGCTAGAGATCTGACTAGCGGGGGGGCCTACAATGAGCAGTTCTTC
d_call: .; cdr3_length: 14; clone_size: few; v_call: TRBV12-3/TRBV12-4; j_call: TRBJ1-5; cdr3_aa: CASSLWGAHQPQHF; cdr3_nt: TGTGCCAGCAGTCTTTGGGGGGCGCATCAGCCCCAGCATTTT
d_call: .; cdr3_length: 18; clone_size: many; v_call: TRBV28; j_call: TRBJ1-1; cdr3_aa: CASSSGADKGLRNTEAFF; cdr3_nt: TGTGCCAGCAGTTCAGGGGCTGATAAGGGATTGAGGAACACTGAAGCTTTCTTT
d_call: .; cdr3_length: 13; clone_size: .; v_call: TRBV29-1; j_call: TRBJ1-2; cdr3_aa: CSVDPARGYGYTF; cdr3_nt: TGCAGCGTTGATCCCGCCAGGGGCTATGGCTACACCTTC
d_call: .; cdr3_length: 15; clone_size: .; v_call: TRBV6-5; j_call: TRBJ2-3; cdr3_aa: CASSYFDLSTDTQYF; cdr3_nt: TGTGCCAGCAGTTACTTTGACTTGAGCACAGATACGCAGTATTTT
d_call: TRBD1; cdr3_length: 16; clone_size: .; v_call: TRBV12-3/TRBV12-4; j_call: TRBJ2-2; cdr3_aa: CASSSDRGLYTGELFF; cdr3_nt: TGTGCCAGCAGTTCCGACAGGGGGTTGTACACCGGGGAGCTGTTTTTT
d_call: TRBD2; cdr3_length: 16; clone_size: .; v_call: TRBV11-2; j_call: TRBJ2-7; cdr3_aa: CASSWTSGGPEYEQYF; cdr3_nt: TGTGCCAGCAGCTGGACTAGCGGGGGGCCGGAATACGAGCAGTACTTC
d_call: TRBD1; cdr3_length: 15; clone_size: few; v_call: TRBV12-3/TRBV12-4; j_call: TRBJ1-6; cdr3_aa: CASSRQGAYHSPLHF; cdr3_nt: TGTGCCAGCAGTCGACAGGGGGCGTACCATTCACCCCTCCACTTT
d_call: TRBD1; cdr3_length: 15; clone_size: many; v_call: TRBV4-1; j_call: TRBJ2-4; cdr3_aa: CASSQDDRDKNIQYF; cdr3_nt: TGCGCCAGCAGCCAAGATGACAGGGACAAAAACATTCAGTACTTC
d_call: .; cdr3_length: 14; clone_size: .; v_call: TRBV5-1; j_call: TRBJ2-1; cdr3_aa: CASHLPPPTNEQFF; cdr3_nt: TGCGCCAGTCACTTACCTCCGCCTACCAATGAGCAGTTCTTC
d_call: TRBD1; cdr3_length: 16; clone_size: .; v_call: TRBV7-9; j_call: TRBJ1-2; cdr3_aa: CASSLSRQGGLYGYTF; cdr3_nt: TGTGCCAGCAGCTTATCGCGACAGGGGGGTCTCTATGGCTACACCTTC
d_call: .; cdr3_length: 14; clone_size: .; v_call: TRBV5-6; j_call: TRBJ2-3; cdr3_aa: CASSSSGFTDTQYF; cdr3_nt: TGTGCCAGCAGCTCGTCAGGGTTCACAGATACGCAGTATTTT
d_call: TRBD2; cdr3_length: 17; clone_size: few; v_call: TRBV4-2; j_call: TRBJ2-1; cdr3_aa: CASSQARSSGGAYEQFF; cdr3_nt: TGTGCCAGCAGCCAAGCCCGCTCTAGCGGGGGGGCCTATGAGCAGTTCTTC
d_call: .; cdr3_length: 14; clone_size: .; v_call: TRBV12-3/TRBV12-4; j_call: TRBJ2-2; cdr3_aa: CASSFFSPPGELFF; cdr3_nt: TGTGCCAGCAGTTTTTTCAGTCCCCCCGGGGAGCTGTTTTTT
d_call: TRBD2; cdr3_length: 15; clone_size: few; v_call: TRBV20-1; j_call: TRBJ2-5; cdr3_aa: CSAGLGLAGLETQYF; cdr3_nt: TGCAGTGCTGGCTTGGGACTAGCGGGCCTCGAGACCCAGTACTTC
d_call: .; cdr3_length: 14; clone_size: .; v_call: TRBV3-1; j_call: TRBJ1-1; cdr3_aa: CASSRAAMNTEAFF; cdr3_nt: TGTGCCAGCAGCCGGGCGGCCATGAACACTGAAGCTTTCTTT